What follows describes a single T cell receptor (beta chain). Its antigen is as yet unknown. An approximately 200 ng quantity of DNA, approximately 29,000 T cell genomes, went into the sorted-subset replicate PCRs. The method was immunoSEQ multiplex PCR; TCRdb's version includes in-frame clones alone and lacks a portion of them. Among over a million clones listed, about 96% were seen once. The V end was cut by 6 bases, the J end by 3 bases, with 14 bases between. Looked up from germline, CDR1 is MDHEN and CDR2 is SYDVKM. This CDR3 region has 14 residues. This sample is part of a study of shared clonotypes between healthy human individuals. As for the study in general: Three CD4 naive, three CD4 memory, two CD8 naive and one CD8 memory plate were used per donor.

Study-wide results and caveats: Sequencing of the sorted subsets was shown by rarefaction to be incomplete despite large depth.

This TCR was sampled from a man aged 30 to 45 in good health. This chain links TRBV28 with TRBJ1-1; maybe TRBD1 (6 bases). Sample: naive CD4+ T cells sorted from blood. The subset: CD45RA+ positively selected. In DNA form, the CDR3 reads TGTGCCAGCAGCCGGTGGACAGTCTACACTGAAGCTTTCTTT. This codes for CASSRWTVYTEAFF.